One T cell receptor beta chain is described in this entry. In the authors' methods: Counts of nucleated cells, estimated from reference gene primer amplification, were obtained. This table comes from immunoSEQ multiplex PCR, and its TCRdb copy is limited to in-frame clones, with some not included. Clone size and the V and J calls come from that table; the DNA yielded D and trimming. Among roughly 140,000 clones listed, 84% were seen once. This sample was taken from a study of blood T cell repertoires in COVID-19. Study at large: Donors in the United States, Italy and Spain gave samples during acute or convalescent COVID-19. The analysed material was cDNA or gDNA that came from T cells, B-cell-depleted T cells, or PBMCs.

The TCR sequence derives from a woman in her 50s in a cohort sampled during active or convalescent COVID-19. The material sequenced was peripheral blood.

Written as DNA, the CDR3 is TGTGCCACCAGTGAAGGACAGGGCAATTCACCCCTCCACTTT. This gives the protein CATSEGQGNSPLHF. The gene calls are TRBV24-1 and TRBJ1-6; 8 nucleotides match TRBD1. Looked up from germline, CDR1 is KGHDR and CDR2 is SFDVKD. J gave up 7 bases and V 4 bases, and 2 bases lay outside the gene matches. The CDR3 totals 14 residues.